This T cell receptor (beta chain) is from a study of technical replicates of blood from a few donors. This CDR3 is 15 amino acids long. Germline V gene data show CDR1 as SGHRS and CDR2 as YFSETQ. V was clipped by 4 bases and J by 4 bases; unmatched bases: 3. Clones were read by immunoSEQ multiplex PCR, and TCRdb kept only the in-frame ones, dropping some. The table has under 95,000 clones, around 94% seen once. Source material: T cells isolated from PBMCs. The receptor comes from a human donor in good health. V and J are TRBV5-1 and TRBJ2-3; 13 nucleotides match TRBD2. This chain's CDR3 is CASSPGLAGPDTQYF. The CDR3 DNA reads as TGCGCCAGCAGCCCGGGACTAGCGGGGCCAGATACGCAGTATTTT.